A single sample gave rise to the 8 T cell receptor beta chains below, sequenced in a study of control samples from healthy donors and cancer patients. Using immunoSEQ multiplex PCR, the repertoire was profiled, and TCRdb retains in-frame clones only, with some absent. The sample has roughly 120,000 clones, just over 90% seen once; the top ten hold 7.8%. The material sequenced was blood. These receptors all stem from a woman between 18 and 30 years old in good health.

This clone was seen just once. The chain couples TRBV12-5 to TRBJ2-5; TRBD1 agrees at 8 bases. The CDR3 length is 20 residues. Germline-derived CDR1 and CDR2 are LGHNT and FRNRAP. V dropped 5 bases and J dropped 7; count of bases not matched to a gene: 27. Here the CDR3 DNA reads TGTGCTAGTGGTACAAAACAAACACCAAAGAGCTCCCAGGGGGCTGGGACCCAGTACTTC. Translation gives CASGTKQTPKSSQGAGTQYF.

This chain uses TRBV25-1 with TRBJ2-1; TRBD2 matches at 11 bases. With V trimmed by 5 bases and J by 7 bases, 10 bases remained unmatched. The CDR3 is 16 amino acids. Germline V gene sequence: CDR1 MGHDK, CDR2 SYGVNS. Written as DNA, the CDR3 is TGTGCCAGCAGTCCCCTAGCGGGGGGTGTTTTAAATGAGCAGTTCTTC. Protein sequence: CASSPLAGGVLNEQFF. Full variable domain (outside the CDR3, taken from reference TRBV25-1 and TRBJ2-1): EADIYQTPRYLVIGTGKKITLECSQTMGHDKMYWYQQDPGMELHLIHYSYGVNSTEKGDLSSESTVSRIRTEHFPLTLESARPSHTSQYLCASSPLAGGVLNEQFFGPGTRLTVL.

On this clone itself: At the DNA level, this CDR3 is encoded by other sequences in the same sample as well. In DNA, the CDR3 is TGTGCCACCAGCAGAGGCGAGACAGGGGAGGACGAGCAGTACTTC. Translation gives CATSRGETGEDEQYF. V gene TRBV15 combines with J gene TRBJ2-7; TRBD1 agrees at 8 bases. CDR1 is LNHNV and CDR2 is YYDKDF in the germline V gene (reference sequence). The V and J ends lost 1 base and 5 bases, in that order; junction bases with no gene match: 7. The CDR3 sequence is 15 residues long.

The genes are TRBV24-1 and TRBJ2-7; D is unresolved. V was cut by 3 bases and J by 2 bases, with 13 bases left in between. The CDR3 is 15 amino acids. The V gene's germline CDR1 is KGHDR and CDR2 SFDVKD. CDR3 in DNA: TGTGCCACCAGTGATCCTTCGGACGGAGCCTACGAGCAGTACTTC. This codes for CATSDPSDGAYEQYF.

J is TRBJ2-3 and V is TRBV5-1, with TRBD1 matching 7 bases. Per the germline V gene, CDR1 is SGHRS and CDR2 is YFSETQ. This CDR3 spans 14 amino acids. Trimming removed 1 base from V and 5 bases from J; junction bases left unmatched: 4. The CDR3 nucleotides read TGCGCCAGCAGCTTGTTTAGGGGGCAAGATACGCAGTATTTT. Amino acid sequence: CASSLFRGQDTQYF.

J is TRBJ2-2 and V is TRBV6-5; D not resolved. The CDR3 has 13 amino acids. V lost 2 bases and J lost 4, with 5 bases in between. CDR1 and CDR2 (germline): MNHEY, SVGAGI. CDR3 in DNA: TGTGCCAGCAGTTACGCGGTCACCGGGGAGCTGTTTTTT. This translates into CASSYAVTGELFF.

The rearrangement joins TRBV7-3 to TRBJ2-7; TRBD1 might be the D (6 bases). With 3 bases removed from V and 2 bases from J, the gap between germline ends came to 8 bases. The germline gives CDR1 SGHTA, CDR2 FQGTGA. The CDR3 has 13 amino acids. The CDR3, as DNA: TGTGCCAGCAGCTTGGACAGCCCCTACGAGCAGTACTTC. Translating gives CASSLDSPYEQYF.

The chain joins TRBV3-1 (or the pseudogene TRBV3-2) to TRBJ2-1, with 7 nucleotides matching TRBD2. Germline V gene sequence: CDR1 LGHDT, CDR2 YNNKEL (reference sequence). CDR3 length: 15 amino acids. With 4 bases clipped from V and 7 bases from J, the junction kept 10 bases outside the gene matches. The chain's CDR3 is CASSPSGGRGNEQFF. CDR3 DNA sequence: TGTGCCAGCAGCCCGTCGGGCGGGAGAGGTAATGAGCAGTTCTTC.